This TCR beta chain was recovered during a study of T cell repertoires in cytomegalovirus infection. This clonotype was recorded many times. The germline V gene has CDR1 SEHNR and CDR2 FQNEAQ (reference sequence). V lost 6 bases to trimming and J lost 6 bases; unmatched junction nucleotides: 7. The CDR3 runs to 14 residues. TCRdb processed the reads anew with MiXCR; each CDR3 protein has one entry. The sample consists of roughly 150,000 distinct CDR3 sequences, less than 25% of them appearing once. This clonotype originated in a human donor in good health (CMV status not recorded). Some clones in this sample may be carry-over from other donors' samples. The sequenced material came from PBMCs. This chain connects TRBV7-9 to TRBJ2-2; TRBD1 agrees at 7 bases. The CDR3 bases are TGTGCCAGCAGTTTACGGGACAGACCCGGGGAGCTGTTTTTT. Its translation is CASSLRDRPGELFF.